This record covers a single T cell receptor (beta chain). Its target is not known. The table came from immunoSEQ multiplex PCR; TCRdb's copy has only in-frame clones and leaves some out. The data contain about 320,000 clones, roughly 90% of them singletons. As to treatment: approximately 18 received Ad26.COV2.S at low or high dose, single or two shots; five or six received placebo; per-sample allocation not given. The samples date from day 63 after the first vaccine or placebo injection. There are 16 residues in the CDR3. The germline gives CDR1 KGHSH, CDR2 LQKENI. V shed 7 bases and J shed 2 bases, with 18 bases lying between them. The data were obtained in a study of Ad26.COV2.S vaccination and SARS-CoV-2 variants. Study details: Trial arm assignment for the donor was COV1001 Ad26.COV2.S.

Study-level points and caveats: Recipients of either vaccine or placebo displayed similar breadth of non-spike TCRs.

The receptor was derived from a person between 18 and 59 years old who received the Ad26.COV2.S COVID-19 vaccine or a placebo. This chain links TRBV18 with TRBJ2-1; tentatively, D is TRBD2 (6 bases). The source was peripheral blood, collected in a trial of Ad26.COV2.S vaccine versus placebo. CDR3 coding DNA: TGTGCCAGCTTAGAGGAGGGATCTCGTCCCTACAATGAGCAGTTCTTC. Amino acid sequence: CASLEEGSRPYNEQFF.